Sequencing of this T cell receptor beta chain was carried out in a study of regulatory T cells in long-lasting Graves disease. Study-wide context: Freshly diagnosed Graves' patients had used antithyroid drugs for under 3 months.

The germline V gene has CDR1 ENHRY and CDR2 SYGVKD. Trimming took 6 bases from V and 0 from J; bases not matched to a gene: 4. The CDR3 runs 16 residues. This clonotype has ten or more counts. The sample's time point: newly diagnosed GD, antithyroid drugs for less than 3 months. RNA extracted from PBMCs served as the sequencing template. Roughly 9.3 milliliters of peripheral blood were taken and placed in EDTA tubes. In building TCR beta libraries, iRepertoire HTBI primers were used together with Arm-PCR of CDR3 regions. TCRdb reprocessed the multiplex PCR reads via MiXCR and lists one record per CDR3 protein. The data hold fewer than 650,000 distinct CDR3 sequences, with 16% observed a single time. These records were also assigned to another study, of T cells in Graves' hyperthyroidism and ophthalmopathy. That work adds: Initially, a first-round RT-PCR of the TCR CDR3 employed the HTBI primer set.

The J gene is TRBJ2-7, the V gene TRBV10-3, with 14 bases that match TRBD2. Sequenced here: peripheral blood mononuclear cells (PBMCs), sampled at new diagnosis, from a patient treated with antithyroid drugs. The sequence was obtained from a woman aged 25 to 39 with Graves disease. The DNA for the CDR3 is TGTGCCATCAGCGTTGGGACTAGCGGGAGCTCCTACGAGCAGTACTTC. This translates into CAISVGTSGSSYEQYF.